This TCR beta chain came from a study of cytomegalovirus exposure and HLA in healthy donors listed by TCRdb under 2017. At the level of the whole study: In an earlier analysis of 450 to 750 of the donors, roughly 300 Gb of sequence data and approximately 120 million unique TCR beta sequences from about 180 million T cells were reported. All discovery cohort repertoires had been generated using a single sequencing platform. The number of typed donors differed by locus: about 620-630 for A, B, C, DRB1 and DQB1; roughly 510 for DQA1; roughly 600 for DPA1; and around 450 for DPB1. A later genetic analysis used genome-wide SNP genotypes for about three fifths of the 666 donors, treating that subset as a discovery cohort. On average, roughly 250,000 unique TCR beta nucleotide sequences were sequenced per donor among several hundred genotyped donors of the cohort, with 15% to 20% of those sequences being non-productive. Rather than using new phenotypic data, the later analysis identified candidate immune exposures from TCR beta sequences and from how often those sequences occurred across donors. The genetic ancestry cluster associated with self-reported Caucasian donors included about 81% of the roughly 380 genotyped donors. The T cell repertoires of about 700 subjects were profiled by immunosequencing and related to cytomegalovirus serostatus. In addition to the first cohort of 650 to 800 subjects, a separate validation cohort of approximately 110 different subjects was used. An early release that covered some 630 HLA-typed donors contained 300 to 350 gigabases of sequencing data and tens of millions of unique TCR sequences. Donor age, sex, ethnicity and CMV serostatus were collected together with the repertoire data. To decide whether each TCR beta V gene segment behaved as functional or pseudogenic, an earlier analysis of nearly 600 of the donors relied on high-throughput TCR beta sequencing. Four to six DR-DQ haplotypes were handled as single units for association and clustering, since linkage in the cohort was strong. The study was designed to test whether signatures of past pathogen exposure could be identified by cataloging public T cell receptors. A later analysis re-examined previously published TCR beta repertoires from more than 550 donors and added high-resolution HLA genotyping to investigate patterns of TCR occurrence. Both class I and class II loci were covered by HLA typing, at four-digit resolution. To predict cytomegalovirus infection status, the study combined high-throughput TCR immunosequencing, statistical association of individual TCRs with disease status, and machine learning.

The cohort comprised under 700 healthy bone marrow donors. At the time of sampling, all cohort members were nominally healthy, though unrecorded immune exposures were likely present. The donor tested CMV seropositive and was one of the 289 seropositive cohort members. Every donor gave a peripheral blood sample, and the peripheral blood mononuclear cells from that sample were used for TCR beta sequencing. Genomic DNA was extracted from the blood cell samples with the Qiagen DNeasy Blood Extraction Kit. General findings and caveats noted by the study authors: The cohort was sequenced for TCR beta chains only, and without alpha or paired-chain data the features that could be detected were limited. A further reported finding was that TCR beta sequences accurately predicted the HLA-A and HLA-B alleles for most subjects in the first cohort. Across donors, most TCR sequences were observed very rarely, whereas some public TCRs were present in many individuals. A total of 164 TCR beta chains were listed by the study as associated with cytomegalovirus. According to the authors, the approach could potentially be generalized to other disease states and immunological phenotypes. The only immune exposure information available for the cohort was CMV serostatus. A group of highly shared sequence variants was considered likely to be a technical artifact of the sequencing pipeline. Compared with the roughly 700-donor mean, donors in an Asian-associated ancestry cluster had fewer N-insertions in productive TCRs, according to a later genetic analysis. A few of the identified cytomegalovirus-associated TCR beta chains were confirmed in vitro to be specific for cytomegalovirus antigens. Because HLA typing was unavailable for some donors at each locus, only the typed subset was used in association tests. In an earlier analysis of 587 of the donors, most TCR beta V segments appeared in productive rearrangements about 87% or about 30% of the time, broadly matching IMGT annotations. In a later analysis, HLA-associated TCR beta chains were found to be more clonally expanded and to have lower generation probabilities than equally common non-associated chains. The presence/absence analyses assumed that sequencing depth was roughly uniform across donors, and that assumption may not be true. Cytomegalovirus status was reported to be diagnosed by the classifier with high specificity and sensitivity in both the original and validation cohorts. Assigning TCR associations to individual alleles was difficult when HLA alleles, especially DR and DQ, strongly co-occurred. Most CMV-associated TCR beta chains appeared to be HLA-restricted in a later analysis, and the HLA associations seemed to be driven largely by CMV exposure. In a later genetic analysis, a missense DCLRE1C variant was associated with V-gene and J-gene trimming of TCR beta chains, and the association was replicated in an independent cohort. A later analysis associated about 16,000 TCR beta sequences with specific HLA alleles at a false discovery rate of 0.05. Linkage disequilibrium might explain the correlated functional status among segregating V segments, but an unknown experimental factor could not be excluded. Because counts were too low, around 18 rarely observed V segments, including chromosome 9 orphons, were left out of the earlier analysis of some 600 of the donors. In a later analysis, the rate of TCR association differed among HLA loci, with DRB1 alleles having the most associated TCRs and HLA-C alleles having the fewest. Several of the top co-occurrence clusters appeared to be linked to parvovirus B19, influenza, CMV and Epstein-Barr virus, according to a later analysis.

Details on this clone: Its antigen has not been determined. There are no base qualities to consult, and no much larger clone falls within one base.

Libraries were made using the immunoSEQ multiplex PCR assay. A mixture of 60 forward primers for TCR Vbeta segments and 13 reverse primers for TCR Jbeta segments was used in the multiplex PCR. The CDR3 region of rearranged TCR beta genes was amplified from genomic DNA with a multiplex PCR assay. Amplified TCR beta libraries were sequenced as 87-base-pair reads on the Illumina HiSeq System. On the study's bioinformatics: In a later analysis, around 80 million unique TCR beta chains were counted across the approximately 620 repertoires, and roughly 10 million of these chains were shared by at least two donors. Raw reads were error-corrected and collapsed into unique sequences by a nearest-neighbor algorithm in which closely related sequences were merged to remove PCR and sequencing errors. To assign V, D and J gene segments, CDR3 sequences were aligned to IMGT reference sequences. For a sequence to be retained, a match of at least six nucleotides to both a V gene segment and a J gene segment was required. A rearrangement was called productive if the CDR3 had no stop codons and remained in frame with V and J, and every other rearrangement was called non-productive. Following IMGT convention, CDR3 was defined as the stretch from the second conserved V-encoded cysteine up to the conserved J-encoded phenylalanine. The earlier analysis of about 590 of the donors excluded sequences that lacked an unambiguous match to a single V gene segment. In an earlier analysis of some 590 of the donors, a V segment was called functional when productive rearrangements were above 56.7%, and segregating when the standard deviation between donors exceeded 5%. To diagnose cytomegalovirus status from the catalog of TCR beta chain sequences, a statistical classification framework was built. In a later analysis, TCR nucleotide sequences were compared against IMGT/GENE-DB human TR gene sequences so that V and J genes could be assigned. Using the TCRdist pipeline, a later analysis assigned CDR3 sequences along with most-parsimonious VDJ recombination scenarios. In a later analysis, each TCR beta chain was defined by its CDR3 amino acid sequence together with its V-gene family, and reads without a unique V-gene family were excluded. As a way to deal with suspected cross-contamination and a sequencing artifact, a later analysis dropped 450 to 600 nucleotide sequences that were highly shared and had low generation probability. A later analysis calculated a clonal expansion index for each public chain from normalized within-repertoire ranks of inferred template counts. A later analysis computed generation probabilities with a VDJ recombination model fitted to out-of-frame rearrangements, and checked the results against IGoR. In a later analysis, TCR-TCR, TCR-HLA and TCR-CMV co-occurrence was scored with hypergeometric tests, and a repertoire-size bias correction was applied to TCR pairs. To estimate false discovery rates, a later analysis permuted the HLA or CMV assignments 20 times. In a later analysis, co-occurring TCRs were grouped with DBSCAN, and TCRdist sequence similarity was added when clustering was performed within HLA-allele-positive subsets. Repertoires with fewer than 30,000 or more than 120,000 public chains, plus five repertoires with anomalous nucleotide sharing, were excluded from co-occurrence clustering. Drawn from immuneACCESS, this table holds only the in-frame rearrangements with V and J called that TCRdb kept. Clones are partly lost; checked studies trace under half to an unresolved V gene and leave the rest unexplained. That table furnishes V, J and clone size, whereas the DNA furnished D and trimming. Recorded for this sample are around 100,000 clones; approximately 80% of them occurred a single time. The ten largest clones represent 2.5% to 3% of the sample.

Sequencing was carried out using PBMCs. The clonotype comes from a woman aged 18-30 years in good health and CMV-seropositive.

CDR3 sequence: CASSLTGQGTQYF. The DNA sequence is as follows: TGCGCCAGCAGCTTGACAGGGCAGGGGACCCAGTACTTC. This chain joins TRBV5-1 to TRBJ2-5; a tentative D call is TRBD1 (6 bases match). Sequences SGHRS (CDR1) and YFSETQ (CDR2) are obtained from the germline V gene. Including the terminal cysteine and phenylalanine, the CDR3 comprises 13 residues. Solely the CDR3 DNA is kept, with 39 bases framed from the first base. The trim is 1 base for V and 7 bases for J, with a gap of 11 bases between the germline ends.